The source of this TCR beta chain is a study of cytomegalovirus exposure and HLA in healthy donors. Although they were nominally healthy when sampled, donors likely had unrecorded immune exposures. In the PCR, 60 Vbeta and 13 Jbeta primers were used. Some clones are missing from TCRdb's copy, which holds only in-frame ones; the method was immunoSEQ multiplex PCR. The data show fewer than 95,000 clones, 55% to 70% seen once. Germline V gene data show CDR1 as MDHEN and CDR2 as SYDVKM. The CDR3 runs to 14 residues. Between the trimmed V and J ends, which lost 6 bases and 5 bases, there was a span of 11 bases.

The sequence derives from a woman in her forties or fifties in good health and CMV-seropositive. This chain joins TRBV28 and TRBJ1-6, with D perhaps matching TRBD1 (6 bases). Specimen: PBMCs. The CDR3 is CASRADRNNSPLHF. The DNA for the CDR3 is TGTGCCAGCAGGGCCGACAGGAATAATTCACCCCTCCACTTT.